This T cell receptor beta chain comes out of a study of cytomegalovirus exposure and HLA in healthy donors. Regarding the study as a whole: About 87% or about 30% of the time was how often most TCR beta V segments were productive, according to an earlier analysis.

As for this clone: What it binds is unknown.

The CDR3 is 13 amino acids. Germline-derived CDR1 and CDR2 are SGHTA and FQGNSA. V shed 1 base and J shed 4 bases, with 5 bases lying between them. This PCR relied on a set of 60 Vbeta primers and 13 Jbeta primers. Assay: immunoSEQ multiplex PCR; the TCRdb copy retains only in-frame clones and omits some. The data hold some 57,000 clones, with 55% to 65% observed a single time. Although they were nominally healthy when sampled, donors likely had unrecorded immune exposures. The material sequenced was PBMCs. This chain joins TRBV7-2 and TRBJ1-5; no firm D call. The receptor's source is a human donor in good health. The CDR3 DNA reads TGTGCCAGCAGCTTAGACCTAAATCAGCCCCAGCATTTT. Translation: CASSLDLNQPQHF. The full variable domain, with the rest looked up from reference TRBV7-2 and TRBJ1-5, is GAGVSQSPSNKVTEKGKDVELRCDPISGHTALYWYRQSLGQGLEFLIYFQGNSAPDKSGLPSDRFSAERTGGSVSTLTIQRTQQEDSAVYLCASSLDLNQPQHFGDGTRLSIL.